Listed here is a single T cell receptor (beta chain). Its antigen is unidentified. Generated by immunoSEQ multiplex PCR, the TCRdb table keeps only in-frame clones and is missing some. Here the sample spans over 150,000 clones, 88% being singletons. The CDR3 consists of 15 residues. Trimming pared 0 bases from V and 0 bases from J, leaving 10 bases between. Germline V gene lookup returns CDR1 SGHKS and CDR2 YYEKEE (reference sequence). This record belongs to a study of T cell responses to AZD1222 COVID-19 vaccine. Study overall: The analysis combined second doses at about 4 or about 12 weeks. Whole-study results and caveats: CD4 TCRs associated with vaccination spanned spike, dominating at 160-218 and 743-854.

The material sequenced was peripheral blood, taken on day 0 of AZD1222 vaccination. This clonotype was sampled from an adult in good health. The chain employs TRBV5-5 and TRBJ2-7; D may be TRBD1 (6 bases). This CDR3 reads CASSLVGGRSYEQYF. CDR3 DNA: TGTGCCAGCAGCTTGGTAGGGGGACGCTCCTACGAGCAGTACTTC.